The 6 T cell receptor beta chains below come from one sample, sequenced in a study of T cell changes during pregnancy in multiple sclerosis. The method was immunoSEQ multiplex PCR; TCRdb's version includes in-frame clones alone and lacks a portion of them. The data show over 55,000 clones, roughly nine tenths seen once. Sequenced here: peripheral blood, sampled in the first trimester of pregnancy. These receptors were collected from a female donor with multiple sclerosis, enrolled in a pregnancy study.

The chain uses TRBV6-6 and TRBJ1-2; 8 bases map to TRBD1. CDR1 is MNHNY, CDR2 SVGAGI, per germline (reference sequence). With V trimmed by 7 bases and J by 5 bases, 3 bases remained unmatched. The CDR3 is 12 amino acids. The CDR3 reads CASTGTGYGYTF. The CDR3 nucleotides are TGTGCCAGCACCGGGACAGGATATGGCTACACCTTC.

The chain couples TRBV19 to TRBJ1-2; perhaps TRBD1 as D (5 bases). V lost 9 bases and J lost 5, with 16 bases in between. The CDR3 extends over 13 amino acids. CDR1 is LNHDA, CDR2 SQIVND, per germline (reference sequence). The CDR3 here is CASTTGAGYGYTF. The CDR3 coding sequence is TGTGCCAGCACAACTGGGGCGGGATATGGCTACACCTTC. Filled out from reference TRBV19 and TRBJ1-2, the complete variable domain reads DGGITQSPKYLFRKEGQNVTLSCEQNLNHDAMYWYRQDPGQGLRLIYYSQIVNDFQKGDIAEGYSVSREKKESFPLTVTSAQKNPTAFYLCASTTGAGYGYTFGSGTRLTVV.

CDR3: CASSLGPYPYEQYF. CDR3 DNA: TGTGCCAGCAGCTTGGGTCCGTATCCCTACGAGCAGTACTTC. V gene TRBV5-6 combines with J gene TRBJ2-7; D remains ambiguous. CDR1 is SGHDT, CDR2 YYEEEE, per germline. Trimming removed 0 bases from V and 2 bases from J, with 9 bases in between. The CDR3 extends over 14 amino acids.

The sample holds a few counts of this clone. The chain uses TRBV6-5 and TRBJ1-1, with 10 bases identical to TRBD1. There are 15 residues in the CDR3. J was trimmed by 5 bases and V by 6 bases; bases with no gene match: 9. Germline V gives CDR1 MNHEY, CDR2 SVGAGI. CDR3 in amino acids: CASRPTGTGETEAFF. The CDR3 coding sequence is TGTGCCAGCAGGCCCACCGGGACAGGGGAAACTGAAGCTTTCTTT.

The rearrangement links TRBV28 to TRBJ2-2, with a possible D match to TRBD2 (5 bases). Germline CDR1 MDHEN, CDR2 SYDVKM. V lost 5 bases to trimming and J lost 0 bases, with 10 bases between them. This CDR3 is 15 amino acids long. The CDR3 here is CASSTEGANTGELFF. The CDR3 DNA sequence: TGTGCCAGCAGTACCGAGGGCGCGAACACCGGGGAGCTGTTTTTT.

The chain links TRBV6-5 to TRBJ2-5; the match to TRBD1 covers 9 bases. After removal of 4 bases from V and 4 bases from J, the junction contained 10 bases not matched to a gene. The CDR3 contains 16 residues. Germline V CDR1 and CDR2: MNHEY, SVGAGI. In nucleotides, the CDR3 is TGTGCCAGCAGTTCCCCCGTGGGACAGGGCCGAGAGACCCAGTACTTC. Translated: CASSSPVGQGRETQYF.